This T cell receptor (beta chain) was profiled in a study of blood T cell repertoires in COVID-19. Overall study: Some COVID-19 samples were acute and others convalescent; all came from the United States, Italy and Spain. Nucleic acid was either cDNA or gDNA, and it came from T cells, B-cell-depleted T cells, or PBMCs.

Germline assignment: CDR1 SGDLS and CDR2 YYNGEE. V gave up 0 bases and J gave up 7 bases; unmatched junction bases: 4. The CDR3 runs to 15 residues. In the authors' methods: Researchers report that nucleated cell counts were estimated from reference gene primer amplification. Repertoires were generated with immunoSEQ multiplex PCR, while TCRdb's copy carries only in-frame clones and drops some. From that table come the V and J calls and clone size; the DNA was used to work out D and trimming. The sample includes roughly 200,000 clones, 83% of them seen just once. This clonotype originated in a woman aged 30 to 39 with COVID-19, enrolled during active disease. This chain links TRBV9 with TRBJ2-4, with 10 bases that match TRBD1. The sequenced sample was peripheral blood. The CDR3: CASSVGDRGYNIQYF. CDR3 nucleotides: TGTGCCAGCAGCGTAGGGGACAGGGGCTATAACATTCAGTACTTC.